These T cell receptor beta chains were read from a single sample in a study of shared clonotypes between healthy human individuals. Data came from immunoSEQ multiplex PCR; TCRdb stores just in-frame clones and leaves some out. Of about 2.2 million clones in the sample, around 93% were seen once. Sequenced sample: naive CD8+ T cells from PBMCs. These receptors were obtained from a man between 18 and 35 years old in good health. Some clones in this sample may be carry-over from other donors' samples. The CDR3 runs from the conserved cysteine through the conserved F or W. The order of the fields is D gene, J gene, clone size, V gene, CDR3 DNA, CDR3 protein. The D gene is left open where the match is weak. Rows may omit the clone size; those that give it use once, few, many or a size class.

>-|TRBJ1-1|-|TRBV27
TGTGCCAGCAGCGCTCCGGGGTGGGGGCCTGAAGCTTTCTTT
CASSAPGWGPEAFF
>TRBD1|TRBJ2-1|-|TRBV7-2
TGTGCCAGCAGCTTGGGGACAGGGGGCGCGGATGAGCAGTTCTTC
CASSLGTGGADEQFF
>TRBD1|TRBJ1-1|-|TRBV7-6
TGTGCCAGCAGCTCCCGGGACAGCCTGAACACTGAAGCTTTCTTT
CASSSRDSLNTEAFF
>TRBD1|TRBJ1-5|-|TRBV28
TGTGCCAGCAGACAGGGGACTCAGCCCCAGCATTTT
CASRQGTQPQHF
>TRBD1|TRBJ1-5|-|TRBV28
TGTGCCAGCAGGTCGACAGGGTACGGTAACCAGCCCCAGCATTTT
CASRSTGYGNQPQHF
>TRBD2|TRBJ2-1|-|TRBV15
TGTGCCACCAGCAGAGATAGGGGAGGGCCTAGAGATGAGCAGTTCTTC
CATSRDRGGPRDEQFF
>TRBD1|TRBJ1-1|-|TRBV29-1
TGCAGCGCCTATGGACAGGGGTCAAGGAGTGGCACTGAAGCTTTCTTT
CSAYGQGSRSGTEAFF
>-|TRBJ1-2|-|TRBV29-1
TGCAGCGACCTAGCGGGCACTAACTATGGCTACACCTTC
CSDLAGTNYGYTF
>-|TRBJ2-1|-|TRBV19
TGTGCCAGTAGTTTTGTCGGGAGCTACAATGAGCAGTTCTTC
CASSFVGSYNEQFF
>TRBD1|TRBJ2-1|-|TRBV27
TGTGCCAGCAGTTCCTCGACAGGGGAGGTTTACAATGAGCAGTTCTTC
CASSSSTGEVYNEQFF
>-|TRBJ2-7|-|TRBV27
TGTGCCAGCAGACTCCGCGAGACAAATACCTACGAGCAGTACTTC
CASRLRETNTYEQYF
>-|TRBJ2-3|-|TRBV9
TGTGCCAGCAAACCAGGGGGGTCTCACACAGATACGCAGTATTTT
CASKPGGSHTDTQYF
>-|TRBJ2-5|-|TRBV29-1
TGCAGCGCCAACGGCCACCAAGAGACCCAGTACTTC
CSANGHQETQYF
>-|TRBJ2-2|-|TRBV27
TGTGCCAGCAAAAACCCCCCGGGGGGGGAGCTGTTTTTT
CASKNPPGGELFF
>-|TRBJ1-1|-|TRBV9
TGTGCCAGCAGCCCAATTGGGTGGGACACTGAAGCTTTCTTT
CASSPIGWDTEAFF
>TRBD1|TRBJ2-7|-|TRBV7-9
TGTGCCAGCAGCTTGAGGACAGGGGAATCCTACGAGCAGTACTTC
CASSLRTGESYEQYF
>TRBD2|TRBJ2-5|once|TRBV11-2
TGTGCCAGCAGCTTAGACCTAGGGACTAGCTGGGGGAGAGTCCAGTACTTC
CASSLDLGTSWGRVQYF
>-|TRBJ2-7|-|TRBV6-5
TGTGCCAGCAGCCGTGGGGACGAGCAGTACTTC
CASSRGDEQYF
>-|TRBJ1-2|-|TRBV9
TGTGCCAGCAGCGTAGGGGGGGCAAACCCTAACTATGGCTACACCTTC
CASSVGGANPNYGYTF
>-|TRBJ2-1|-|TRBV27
TGTGCCAGCAGGCTACAGGGTGGCCTCCACAATGAGCAGTTCTTC
CASRLQGGLHNEQFF
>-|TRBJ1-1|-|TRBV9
TGTGCCAGCAGCGTAGCTGGGGCAGGGGCGGTCATTGAAGCTTTCTTT
CASSVAGAGAVIEAFF
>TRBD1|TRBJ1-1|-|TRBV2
TGTGCCAGCAGCCCCGACAGGGGTCGAGGCACTGAAGCTTTCTTT
CASSPDRGRGTEAFF
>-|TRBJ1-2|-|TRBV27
TGTGCCAGCAGACCCGAACAGGGTGGCAACTATGGCTACACCTTC
CASRPEQGGNYGYTF
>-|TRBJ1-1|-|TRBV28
TGTGCCAGCAGTGAGAACGTTAACACTGAAGCTTTCTTT
CASSENVNTEAFF
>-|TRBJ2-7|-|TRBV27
TGTGCCAGCAGTTTCGTACCCTCGGCCTACGAGCAGTACTTC
CASSFVPSAYEQYF
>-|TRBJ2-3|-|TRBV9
TGTGCCAGCAGCCCCCTCGGGACAGATACGCAGTATTTT
CASSPLGTDTQYF
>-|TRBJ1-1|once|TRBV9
TGTGCCAGCGCGGCGGGGAACACTGAAGCTTTCTTT
CASAAGNTEAFF
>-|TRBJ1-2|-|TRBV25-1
TGTGCCAGCAGGGACAATTCCCTCTATGGCTACACCTTC
CASRDNSLYGYTF
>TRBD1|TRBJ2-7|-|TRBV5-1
TGCGCCAGCAGCCCCGGGACAGGTCCCTACGAGCAGTACTTC
CASSPGTGPYEQYF
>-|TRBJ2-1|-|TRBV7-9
TGTGCCAGCAGCTCCCCCGGAAGGTCACACAATGAGCAGTTCTTC
CASSSPGRSHNEQFF
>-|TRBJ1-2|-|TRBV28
TGTGCCAGCAGTTTGGCTATACGGAGCTACACCTTC
CASSLAIRSYTF
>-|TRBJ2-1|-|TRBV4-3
TGCGCCAGCAGCTGGGGGCCCGGAGGGGGGAATGAGCAGTTCTTC
CASSWGPGGGNEQFF
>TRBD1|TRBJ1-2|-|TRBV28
TGTGCCAGCAACCCGTTGGGGCAGACAGGGCATATATACGGCTACACCTTC
CASNPLGQTGHIYGYTF
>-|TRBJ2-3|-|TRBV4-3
TGCGCCAGCAGCACCCTTGAGGGGTTTGGCACAGATACGCAGTATTTT
CASSTLEGFGTDTQYF
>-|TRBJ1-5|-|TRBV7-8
TGTGCCAGCAGCCCATGGACTGTAAGCAATCAGCCCCAGCATTTT
CASSPWTVSNQPQHF
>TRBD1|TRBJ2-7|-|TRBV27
TGTGCCAGCAGTATCGGGACAGGCTACGAGCAGTACTTC
CASSIGTGYEQYF
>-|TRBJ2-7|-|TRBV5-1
TGCGCCAGCCCTGGGGGAGACTACGAGCAGTACTTC
CASPGGDYEQYF
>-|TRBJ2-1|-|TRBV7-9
TGTGCCATAAACTTGACAGGGCGGAAGGGGGAGGCCAATGAGCAGTTCTTC
CAINLTGRKGEANEQFF
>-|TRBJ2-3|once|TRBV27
TGTGCCAGCAGTATACTTCCGGGAGCCCCCACAGATACGCAGTATTTT
CASSILPGAPTDTQYF
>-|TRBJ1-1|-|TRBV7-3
TGTGCCAGCAGCTTATCCGGCGGGAACACTGAAGCTTTCTTT
CASSLSGGNTEAFF
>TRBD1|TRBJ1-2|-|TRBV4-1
TGCGCCAGCAGCCCGCGACAGGGTGGGGATGGCTACACCTTC
CASSPRQGGDGYTF
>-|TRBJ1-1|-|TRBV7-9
TGTGCCAGCAGCTTAGGGCCCCGGGAGGCTTTCTTT
CASSLGPREAFF
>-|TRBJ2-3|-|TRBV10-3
TGTGCCACCACCACCCAGGAGGGTGCCAGCACAGATACGCAGTATTTT
CATTTQEGASTDTQYF
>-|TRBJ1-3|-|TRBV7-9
TGTGCCAGCAGCGCCGGCCGGGACCTCTCTGGAAACACCATATATTTT
CASSAGRDLSGNTIYF
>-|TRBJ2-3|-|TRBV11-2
TGTGCCAGCAGCTTAGGCCCCCAGGCGTACCATTTT
CASSLGPQAYHF
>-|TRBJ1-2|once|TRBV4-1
TGCGCCAGCAGCCAAGACAGGGGAGTAGGTGGTGGCTACACCTTC
CASSQDRGVGGGYTF
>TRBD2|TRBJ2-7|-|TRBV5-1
TGCGCCAGCAGCTTCCCATCCGACGGGACTAGCGAGCACGAGCAGTACTTC
CASSFPSDGTSEHEQYF
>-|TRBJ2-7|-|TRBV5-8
TGTGCCAGCAGCTTGGCCGGGGGATCCCTATCCTACGAGCAGTACTTC
CASSLAGGSLSYEQYF
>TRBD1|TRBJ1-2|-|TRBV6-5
TGTGCCAGCAGTCACTCCATCCGGACAGGGGGCTATGGCTACACCTTC
CASSHSIRTGGYGYTF
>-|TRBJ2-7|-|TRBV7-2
TGTGCCAGCAGCTTGGACAGCTCTTTTATCCCTTACGAGCAGTACTTC
CASSLDSSFIPYEQYF
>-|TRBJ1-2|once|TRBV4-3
TGCGCCAGCAGCCAAGATTCCGGGACAAACTATGGCTACACCTTC
CASSQDSGTNYGYTF
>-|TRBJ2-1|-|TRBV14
TGTGCCAGCAGCCAAGTTCGGGGGAGTGAGCAGTTCTTC
CASSQVRGSEQFF